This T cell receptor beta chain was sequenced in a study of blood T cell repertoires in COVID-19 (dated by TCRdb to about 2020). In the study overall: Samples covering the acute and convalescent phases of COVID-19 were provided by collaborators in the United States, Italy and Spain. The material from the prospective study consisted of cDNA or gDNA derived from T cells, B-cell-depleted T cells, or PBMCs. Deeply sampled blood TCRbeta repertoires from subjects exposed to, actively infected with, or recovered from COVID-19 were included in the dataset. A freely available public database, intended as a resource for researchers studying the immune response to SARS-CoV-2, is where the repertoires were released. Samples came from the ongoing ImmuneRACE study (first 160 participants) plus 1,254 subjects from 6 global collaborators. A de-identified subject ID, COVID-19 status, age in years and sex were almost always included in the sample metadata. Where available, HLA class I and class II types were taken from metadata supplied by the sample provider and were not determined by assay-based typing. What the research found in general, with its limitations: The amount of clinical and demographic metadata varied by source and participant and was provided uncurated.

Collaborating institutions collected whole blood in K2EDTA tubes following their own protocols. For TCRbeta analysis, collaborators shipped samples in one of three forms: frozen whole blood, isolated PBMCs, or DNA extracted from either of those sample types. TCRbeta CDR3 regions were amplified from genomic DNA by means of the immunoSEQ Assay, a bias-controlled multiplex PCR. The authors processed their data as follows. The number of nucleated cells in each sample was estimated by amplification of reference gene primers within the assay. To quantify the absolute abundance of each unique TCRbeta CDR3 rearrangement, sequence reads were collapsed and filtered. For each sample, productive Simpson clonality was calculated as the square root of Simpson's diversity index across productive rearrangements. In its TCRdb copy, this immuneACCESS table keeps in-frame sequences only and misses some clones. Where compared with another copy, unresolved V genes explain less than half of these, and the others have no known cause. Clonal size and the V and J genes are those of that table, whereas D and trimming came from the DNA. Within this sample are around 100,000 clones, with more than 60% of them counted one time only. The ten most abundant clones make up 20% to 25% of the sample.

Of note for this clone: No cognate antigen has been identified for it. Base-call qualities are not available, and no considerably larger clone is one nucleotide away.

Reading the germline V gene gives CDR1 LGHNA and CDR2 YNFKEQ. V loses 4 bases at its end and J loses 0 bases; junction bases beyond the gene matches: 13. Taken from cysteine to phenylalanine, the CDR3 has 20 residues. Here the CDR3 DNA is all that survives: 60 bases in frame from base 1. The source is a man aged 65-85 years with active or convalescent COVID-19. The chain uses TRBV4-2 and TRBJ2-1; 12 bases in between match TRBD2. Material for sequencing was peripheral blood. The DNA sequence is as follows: TGTGCCAGCAGCCCTGGACTAGCGGGGCTATCTTTCAGCTCCTACAATGAGCAGTTCTTC. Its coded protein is CASSPGLAGLSFSSYNEQFF.